This record concerns one TCR beta chain sequence. The antigen is undetermined. No patient had autoimmune disease or received systemic immunosuppression. The sample belongs to a study of OX40 agonist ivuxolimab in advanced cancers. Across the study: Patient treatment consisted of intravenous ivuxolimab administration every 2 weeks at 0.01 to 10 mg/kg. Study outcomes and limitations: What antigens the expanded peripheral T cells recognized was never established. Among some nonresponders, normalized T-cell clonal expansion was also low.

Here immunoSEQ multiplex PCR was the method, and the copy in TCRdb shows in-frame clones only, minus some. This table holds 60,000 to 65,000 clones, 92% found once. The CDR3 totals 16 residues. J lost 2 bases, V lost 4 bases, and 11 bases had no gene match. Germline CDR1 is MGHRA and CDR2 is YSYEKL. The sequencing here drew on CD4+ or CD8+ T cells sorted from blood, taken in a trial of the OX40 agonist ivuxolimab. The chain is built from TRBV4-1 and TRBJ2-7, with TRBD2 matching 7 bases. The TCR comes from an adult with an advanced solid tumor such as melanoma, head and neck, liver or kidney cancer. CDR3 nucleotide sequence: TGCGCCAGCAGCCGGGAGGGCGGGAGCTCCCCCTACGAGCAGTACTTC. The encoded protein is CASSREGGSSPYEQYF.